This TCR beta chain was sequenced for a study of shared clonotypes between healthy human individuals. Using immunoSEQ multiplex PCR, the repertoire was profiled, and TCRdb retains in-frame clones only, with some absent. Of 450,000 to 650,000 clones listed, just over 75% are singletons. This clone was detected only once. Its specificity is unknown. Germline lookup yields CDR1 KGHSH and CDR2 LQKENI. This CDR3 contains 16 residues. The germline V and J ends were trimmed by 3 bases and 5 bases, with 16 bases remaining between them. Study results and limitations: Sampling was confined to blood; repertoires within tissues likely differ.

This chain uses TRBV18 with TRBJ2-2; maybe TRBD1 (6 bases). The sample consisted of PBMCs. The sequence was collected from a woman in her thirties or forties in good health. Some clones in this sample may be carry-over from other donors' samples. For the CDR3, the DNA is TGTGCCAGCTCACCCATGGAAAGGGACACAACCGGGGAGCTGTTTTTT. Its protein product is CASSPMERDTTGELFF. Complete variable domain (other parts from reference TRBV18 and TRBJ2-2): NAGVMQNPRHLVRRRGQEARLRCSPMKGHSHVYWYRQLPEEGLKFMVYLQKENIIDESGMPKERFSAEFPKEGPSILRIQQVVRGDSAAYFCASSPMERDTTGELFFGEGSRLTVL.